The entry that follows covers one T cell receptor beta chain sequence. Its specificity is unknown. The sample belongs to a study of T-cell memory formation after mild COVID-19. In the study overall: TCR clusters were mostly donor specific.

One entry per CDR3 protein results from TCRdb running MiXCR on the 5' RACE reads. The sample lists about 29,000 distinct CDR3 sequences, more than 10% seen once, with roughly 15% in the top ten. Findings and caveats of the study: Some responding clones appeared in pre-infection memory, suggesting cross-reactive memory joined. Among clones contracting day 15 to 85, CD4/CD8 was balanced, whereas later expanders leaned CD4+.

CDR1 is SGHDT, CDR2 YYEEEE, per germline. Trimming pared 1 base from V and 5 bases from J, leaving 6 bases between. The CDR3 runs 12 residues. This TCR was sampled from an adult woman who had mild COVID-19 (a few samples of this study predate the infection). Cell type and time point are not known. The rearrangement links TRBV5-6 to TRBJ1-1; D is possibly TRBD1 (6 bases). Sequencing input: PBMCs or a T cell subset sorted from them (not recorded which). CDR3 in DNA: TGTGCCAGCAGCTTGAGGGGGACTGAAGCTTTCTTT. Amino acids: CASSLRGTEAFF.